This TCR beta chain was obtained from a study of breast tumors, draining lymph nodes, adjacent tissues. MiXCR, run by TCRdb on the multiplex PCR reads, gives a single entry per CDR3 protein. The sample lists roughly 130,000 distinct CDR3 sequences, approximately 20% occurring once. Axillary draining lymph nodes of breast cancer patients supplied the node samples. Germline-derived CDR1 and CDR2 are DFQATT and SNEGSKA (reference sequence). This CDR3 has 16 amino acids. The V and J ends lost 3 bases and 5 bases, in that order; junction bases with no gene match: 12. Study conclusions and caveats: Tumor T cell lymph node origin was a supported hypothesis, not proven. Data fit most tumor T cells coming from lymph node, expanding in tumor. Tumor TCR diversity was below lymph nodes but above nontumor tissue. Tumor and nontumor repertoires were significantly more similar in luminal-like than in basal-like breast cancer.

In this sample, this clonotype turned up many times. The antigen remains undetermined. The receptor was isolated from a female donor with breast cancer. Some clones in this sample may be carry-over from other donors' samples. This chain connects TRBV20-1 to TRBJ2-1; 8 bases fit TRBD1. Sequencing was carried out using axillary lymph node tissue. The CDR3 nucleotides read TGCAGTGCTAGTATGCTCGGCAGGGGGCCCCACAATGAGCAGTTCTTC. This translates into CSASMLGRGPHNEQFF.